The clone carrying this T cell receptor (beta chain) was counted only a few times. Its antigen is as yet unknown. J lost 1 base, V lost 6 bases, and 7 bases had no gene match. The length of the CDR3 is 16 residues. From germline, CDR1 is MDHEN and CDR2 SYDVKM. The sample is drawn from a study of identical twins. Whole-study findings and limits: Twin pairs' shared out-of-frame alpha sequences were enriched in low generation probability.

TCRdb independently ran MiXCR on the 5' RACE reads; one entry per CDR3 protein. This sample has 700,000 or so distinct CDR3 sequences, with under 9% found just once. The same sample was also used in a study of yellow fever vaccine responses in identical twins.

This chain connects TRBV28 to TRBJ2-3, with 10 bases identical to TRBD2. The sequenced sample was PBMCs. The receptor was derived from a young woman in good health. CDR3 sequence reads: CASRLSGGAGTDTQYF. CDR3 in DNA: TGTGCCAGCAGACTAAGCGGGGGGGCCGGCACAGATACGCAGTATTTT. The variable domain in full, completed from reference TRBV28 and TRBJ2-3, reads DVKVTQSSRYLVKRTGEKVFLECVQDMDHENMFWYRQDPGLGLRLIYFSYDVKMKEKGDIPEGYSVSREKKERFSLILESASTNQTSMYLCASRLSGGAGTDTQYFGPGTRLTVL.